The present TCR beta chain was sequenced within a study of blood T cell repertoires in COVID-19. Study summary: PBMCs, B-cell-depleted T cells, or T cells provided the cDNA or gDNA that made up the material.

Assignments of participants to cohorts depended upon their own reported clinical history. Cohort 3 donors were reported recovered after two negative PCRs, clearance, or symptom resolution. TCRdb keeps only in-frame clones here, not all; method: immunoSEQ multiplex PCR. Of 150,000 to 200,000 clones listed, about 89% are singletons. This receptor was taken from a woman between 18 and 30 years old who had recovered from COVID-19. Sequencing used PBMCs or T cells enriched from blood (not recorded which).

CDR3 in amino acids: CASSPPGTLAKNIQYF. Here the CDR3 DNA reads TGTGCCAGCAGCCCCCCCGGTACGCTAGCCAAAAACATTCAGTACTTC. The chain employs TRBV11-2 and TRBJ2-4, with no clear D. Germline values: CDR1 SGHAT, CDR2 FQNNGV. The CDR3 extends over 16 amino acids. V lost 5 bases and J 0 bases, leaving 14 bases between the germline ends. Together with reference TRBV11-2 and TRBJ2-4, the CDR3 gives the full variable domain: EAGVAQSPRYKIIEKRQSVAFWCNPISGHATLYWYQQILGQGPKLLIQFQNNGVVDDSQLPKDRFSAERLKGVDSTLKIQPAKLEDSAVYLCASSPPGTLAKNIQYFGAGTRLSVL.